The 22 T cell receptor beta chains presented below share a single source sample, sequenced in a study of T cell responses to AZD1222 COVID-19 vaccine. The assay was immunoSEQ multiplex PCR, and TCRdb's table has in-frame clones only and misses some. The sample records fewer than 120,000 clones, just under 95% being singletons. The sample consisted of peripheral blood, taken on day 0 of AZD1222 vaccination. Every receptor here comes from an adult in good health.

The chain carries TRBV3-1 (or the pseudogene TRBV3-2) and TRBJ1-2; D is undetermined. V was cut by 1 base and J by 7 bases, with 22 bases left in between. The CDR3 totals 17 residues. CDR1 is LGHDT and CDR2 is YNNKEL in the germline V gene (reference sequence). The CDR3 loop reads CASSQVPSSFSFFGYTF. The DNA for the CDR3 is TGTGCCAGCAGCCAAGTTCCTAGTTCGTTTTCGTTTTTTGGCTACACCTTC.

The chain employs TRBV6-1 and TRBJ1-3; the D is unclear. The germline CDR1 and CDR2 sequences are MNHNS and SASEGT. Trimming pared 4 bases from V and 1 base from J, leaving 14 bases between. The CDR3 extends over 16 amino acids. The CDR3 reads CASSVSFSGSGNTIYF. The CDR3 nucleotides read TGTGCCAGCAGTGTGAGTTTTTCTGGATCTGGAAACACCATATATTTT.

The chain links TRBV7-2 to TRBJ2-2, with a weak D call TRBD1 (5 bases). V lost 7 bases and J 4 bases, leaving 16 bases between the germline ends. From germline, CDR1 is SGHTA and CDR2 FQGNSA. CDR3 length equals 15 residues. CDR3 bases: TGTGCCAGCACCAAAAATCAGGGTCGCACCGGGGAGCTGTTTTTT. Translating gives CASTKNQGRTGELFF. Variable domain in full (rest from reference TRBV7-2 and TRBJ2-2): GAGVSQSPSNKVTEKGKDVELRCDPISGHTALYWYRQSLGQGLEFLIYFQGNSAPDKSGLPSDRFSAERTGGSVSTLTIQRTQQEDSAVYLCASTKNQGRTGELFFGEGSRLTVL.

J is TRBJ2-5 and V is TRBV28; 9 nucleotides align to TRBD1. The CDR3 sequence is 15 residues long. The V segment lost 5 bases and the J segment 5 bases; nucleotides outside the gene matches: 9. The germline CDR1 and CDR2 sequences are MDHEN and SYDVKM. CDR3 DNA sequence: TGTGCCAGCAGTACGACAGGGGGGTACATCGAGACCCAGTACTTC. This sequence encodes CASSTTGGYIETQYF.

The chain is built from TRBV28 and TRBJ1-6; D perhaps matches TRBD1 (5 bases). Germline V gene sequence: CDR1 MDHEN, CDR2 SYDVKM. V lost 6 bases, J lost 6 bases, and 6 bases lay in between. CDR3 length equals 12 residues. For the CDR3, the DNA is TGTGCCAGCAGAGACAGTAATTCACCCCTCCACTTT. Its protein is CASRDSNSPLHF.

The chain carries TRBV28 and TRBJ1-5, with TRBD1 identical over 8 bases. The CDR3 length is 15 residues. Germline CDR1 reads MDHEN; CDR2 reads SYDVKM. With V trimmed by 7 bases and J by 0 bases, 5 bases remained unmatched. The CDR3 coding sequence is TGTGCCAGCATTGACAGGGGCGATAGCAATCAGCCCCAGCATTTT. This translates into CASIDRGDSNQPQHF.

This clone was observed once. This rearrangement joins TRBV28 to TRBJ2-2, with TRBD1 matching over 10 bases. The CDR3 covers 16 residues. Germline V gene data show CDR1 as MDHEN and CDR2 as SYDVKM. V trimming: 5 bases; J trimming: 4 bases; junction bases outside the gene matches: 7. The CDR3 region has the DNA TGTGCCAGCAGTCGACAGGGGGCTGGTGGCACCGGGGAGCTGTTTTTT. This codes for CASSRQGAGGTGELFF. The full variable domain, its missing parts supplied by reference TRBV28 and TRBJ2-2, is DVKVTQSSRYLVKRTGEKVFLECVQDMDHENMFWYRQDPGLGLRLIYFSYDVKMKEKGDIPEGYSVSREKKERFSLILESASTNQTSMYLCASSRQGAGGTGELFFGEGSRLTVL.

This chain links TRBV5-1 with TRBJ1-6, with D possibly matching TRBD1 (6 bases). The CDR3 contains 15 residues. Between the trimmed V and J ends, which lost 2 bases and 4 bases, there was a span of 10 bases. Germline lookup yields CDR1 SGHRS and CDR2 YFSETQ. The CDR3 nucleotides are TGCGCCAGCAGCTTCACGGACAGTTATAATTCACCCCTCCACTTT. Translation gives CASSFTDSYNSPLHF.

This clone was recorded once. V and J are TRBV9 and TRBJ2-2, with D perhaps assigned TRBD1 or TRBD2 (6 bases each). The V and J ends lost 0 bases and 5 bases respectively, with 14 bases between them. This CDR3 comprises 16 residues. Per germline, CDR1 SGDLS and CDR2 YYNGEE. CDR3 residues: CASSVGGGRITGELFF. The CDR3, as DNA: TGTGCCAGCAGCGTAGGAGGGGGGCGCATTACCGGGGAGCTGTTTTTT. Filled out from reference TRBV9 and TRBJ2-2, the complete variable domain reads DSGVTQTPKHLITATGQRVTLRCSPRSGDLSVYWYQQSLDQGLQFLIQYYNGEERAKGNILERFSAQQFPDLHSELNLSSLELGDSALYFCASSVGGGRITGELFFGEGSRLTVL.

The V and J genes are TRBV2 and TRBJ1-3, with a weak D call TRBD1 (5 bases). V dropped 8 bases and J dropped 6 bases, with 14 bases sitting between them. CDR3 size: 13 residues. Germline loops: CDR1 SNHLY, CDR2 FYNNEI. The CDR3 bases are TGTGCCAGCGGTGGGGCGCGAATAAACACCATATATTTT. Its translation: CASGGARINTIYF.

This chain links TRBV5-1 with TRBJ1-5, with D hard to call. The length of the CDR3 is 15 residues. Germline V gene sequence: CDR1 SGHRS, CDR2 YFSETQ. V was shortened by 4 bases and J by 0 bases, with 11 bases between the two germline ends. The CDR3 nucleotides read TGCGCCAGCAGCAAGGACGGTGATAGCAATCAGCCCCAGCATTTT. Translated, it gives CASSKDGDSNQPQHF.

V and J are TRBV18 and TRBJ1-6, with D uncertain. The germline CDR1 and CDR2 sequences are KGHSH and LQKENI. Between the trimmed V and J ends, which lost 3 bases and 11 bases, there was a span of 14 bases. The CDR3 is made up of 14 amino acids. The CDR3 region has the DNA TGTGCCAGCTCACCCGACCTGACCGCGGCACCCCTCCACTTT. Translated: CASSPDLTAAPLHF. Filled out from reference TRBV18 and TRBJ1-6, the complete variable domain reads NAGVMQNPRHLVRRRGQEARLRCSPMKGHSHVYWYRQLPEEGLKFMVYLQKENIIDESGMPKERFSAEFPKEGPSILRIQQVVRGDSAAYFCASSPDLTAAPLHFGNGTRLTVT.

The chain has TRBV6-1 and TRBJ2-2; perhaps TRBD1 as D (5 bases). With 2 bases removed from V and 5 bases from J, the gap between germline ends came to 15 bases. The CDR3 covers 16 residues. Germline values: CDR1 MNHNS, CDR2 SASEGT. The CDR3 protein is CASSEYDPPGTGELFF. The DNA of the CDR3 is TGTGCCAGCAGTGAATACGACCCACCAGGGACCGGGGAGCTGTTTTTT.

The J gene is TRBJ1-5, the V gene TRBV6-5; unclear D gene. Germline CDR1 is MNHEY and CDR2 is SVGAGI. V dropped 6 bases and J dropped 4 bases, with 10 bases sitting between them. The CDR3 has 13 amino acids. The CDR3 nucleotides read TGTGCCAGCAGGGGTAACAATAATCAGCCCCAGCATTTT. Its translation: CASRGNNNQPQHF.

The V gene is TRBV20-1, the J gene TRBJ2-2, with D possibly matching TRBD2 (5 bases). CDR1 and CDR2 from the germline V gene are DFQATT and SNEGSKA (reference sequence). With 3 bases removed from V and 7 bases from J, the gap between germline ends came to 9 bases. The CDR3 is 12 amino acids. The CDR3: CSASYGGGELFF. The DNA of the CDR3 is TGCAGTGCTAGTTACGGAGGCGGGGAGCTGTTTTTT.

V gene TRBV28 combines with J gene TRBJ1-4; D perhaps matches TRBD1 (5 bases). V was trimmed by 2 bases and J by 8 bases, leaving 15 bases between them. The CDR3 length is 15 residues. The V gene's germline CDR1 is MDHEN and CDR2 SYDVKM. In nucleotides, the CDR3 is TGTGCCAGCAGTTTAGTGGGGGGGTACGGGGAAAAACTGTTTTTT. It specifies CASSLVGGYGEKLFF.

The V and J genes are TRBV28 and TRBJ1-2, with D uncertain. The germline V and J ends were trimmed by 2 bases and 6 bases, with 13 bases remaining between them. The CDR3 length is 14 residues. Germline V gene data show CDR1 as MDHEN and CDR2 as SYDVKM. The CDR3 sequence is CASSLPANPDGYTF. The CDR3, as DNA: TGTGCCAGCAGTTTACCGGCCAATCCGGATGGCTACACCTTC.

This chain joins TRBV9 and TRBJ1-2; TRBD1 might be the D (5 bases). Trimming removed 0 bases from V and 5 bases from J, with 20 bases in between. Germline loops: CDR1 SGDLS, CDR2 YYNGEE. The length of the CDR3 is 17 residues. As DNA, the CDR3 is TGTGCCAGCAGCGTAGCTAATAGGGACCTGGGGGAATATGGCTACACCTTC. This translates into CASSVANRDLGEYGYTF. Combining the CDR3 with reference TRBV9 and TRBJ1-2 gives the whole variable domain DSGVTQTPKHLITATGQRVTLRCSPRSGDLSVYWYQQSLDQGLQFLIQYYNGEERAKGNILERFSAQQFPDLHSELNLSSLELGDSALYFCASSVANRDLGEYGYTFGSGTRLTVV.

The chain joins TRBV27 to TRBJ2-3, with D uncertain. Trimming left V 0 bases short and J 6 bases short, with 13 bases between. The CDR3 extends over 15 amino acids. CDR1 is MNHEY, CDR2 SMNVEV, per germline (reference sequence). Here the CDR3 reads CASSLSSRISDTQYF. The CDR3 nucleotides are TGTGCCAGCAGTTTATCGTCCCGAATTTCCGATACGCAGTATTTT.

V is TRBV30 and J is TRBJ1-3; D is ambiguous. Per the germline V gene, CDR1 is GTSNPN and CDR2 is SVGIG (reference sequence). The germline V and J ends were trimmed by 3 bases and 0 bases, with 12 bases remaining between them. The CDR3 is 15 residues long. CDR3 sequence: CAWRRPGYSGNTIYF. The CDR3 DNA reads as TGTGCCTGGAGAAGACCCGGGTACTCTGGAAACACCATATATTTT.

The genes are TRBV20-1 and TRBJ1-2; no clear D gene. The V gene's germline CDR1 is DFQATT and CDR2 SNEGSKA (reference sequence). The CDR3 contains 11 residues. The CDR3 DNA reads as TGCAGACCCTCTCACCACTATGGCTACACCTTC. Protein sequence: CRPSHHYGYTF.

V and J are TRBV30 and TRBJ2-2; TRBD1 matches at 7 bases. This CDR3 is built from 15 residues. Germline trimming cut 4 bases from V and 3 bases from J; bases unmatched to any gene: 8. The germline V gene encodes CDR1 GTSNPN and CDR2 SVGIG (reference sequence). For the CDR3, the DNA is TGTGCCTGGATTCTTAGGGACAGATACACCGGGGAGCTGTTTTTT. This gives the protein CAWILRDRYTGELFF.